Listed below are T cell receptor beta chains from one sample, sequenced in a study of OX40 agonist ivuxolimab in advanced cancers. Sequencing used immunoSEQ multiplex PCR; TCRdb keeps in-frame clones, though not all of them. The sample has roughly 70,000 clones, about 89% seen once. Source: CD4+ or CD8+ T cells sorted from blood, taken in a trial of the OX40 agonist ivuxolimab. The receptors come from an adult with an advanced solid tumor such as melanoma, head and neck, liver or kidney cancer. CDR3s include the opening cysteine and the closing phenylalanine or tryptophan. A D gene is named only where the DNA matches it firmly. Clone size appears in some rows only: once, few, many, or a class for an expanded clone.

-	-	TRBJ2-7	TRBV5-4	TGTGCCAGCAGCTCTCAGGGTCCCCATGGCTCCTACGAGCAGTACTTC	CASSSQGPHGSYEQYF
-	-	TRBJ1-2	TRBV28	TGTGCCAGCAGTTTATTTGGGGGCAGCTATGGCTACACCTTC	CASSLFGGSYGYTF
TRBD2	-	TRBJ2-7	TRBV7-9	TGTGCCAGCAGTGCTAGCGGGAACCCCTCCTACGAGCAGTACTTC	CASSASGNPSYEQYF
TRBD1	-	TRBJ2-3	TRBV11-2	TGTGCCAGCAGCTTTGGTGGGACAGGGGTTACAGATACGCAGTATTTT	CASSFGGTGVTDTQYF
-	once	TRBJ1-4	TRBV7-3	TGTGCCAGCAGCTCCGGGCCTAATGAAAAACTGTTTTTT	CASSSGPNEKLFF
-	-	TRBJ2-3	TRBV29-1	TGCAGCGTTGAACGGCCAGATACGCAGTATTTT	CSVERPDTQYF
TRBD2	-	TRBJ2-5	TRBV10-3	TGTGCCATCAGCCAGGGGACTAGTTCCCAAGAGACCCAGTACTTC	CAISQGTSSQETQYF
-	-	TRBJ1-5	TRBV30	TGTGCCTGGAGTGTAAACCTGAGACAGCCCCAGCATTTT	CAWSVNLRQPQHF
TRBD2	-	TRBJ2-7	TRBV6-5	TGTGCCAGCAGTTACGTAGCGGGAGTATCCTACGAGCAGTACTTC	CASSYVAGVSYEQYF
-	-	TRBJ1-2	TRBV6-4	TGTGCCAGCAGTGAGACAGCTAACTATGGCTACACCTTC	CASSETANYGYTF
TRBD1	-	TRBJ1-5	TRBV2	TGTGCCAGCAGTATGACAGGGGAGGTCTACATTGGCCCCCAGCATTTT	CASSMTGEVYIGPQHF
-	-	TRBJ2-7	TRBV6-1	TGTGCCAGCAGTGAAGCGGGTGGGCAGGGGAGCTCCTACGAGCAGTACTTC	CASSEAGGQGSSYEQYF
-	-	TRBJ1-4	TRBV9	TGTGCCAGCAGCGTAGGAACACCCAATGAAAAACTGTTTTTT	CASSVGTPNEKLFF
TRBD1	-	TRBJ2-5	TRBV19	TGTGCCAGTAGTACATATCCCCCCCACAGGGGGGAGACCCAGTACTTC	CASSTYPPHRGETQYF
TRBD1	-	TRBJ2-5	TRBV14	TGTGCCAGCAGCACCGACAGGGTTGGGACCCAGTACTTC	CASSTDRVGTQYF
TRBD1	-	TRBJ2-1	TRBV6-5	TGTGCCAGCAGTAAGGGACAGGGTAAGCAGTTCTTC	CASSKGQGKQFF
TRBD2	-	TRBJ2-5	TRBV12-5	TGTGCTAGTGCCCGGACTAGCGGGGATCAAGAGACCCAGTACTTC	CASARTSGDQETQYF
-	-	TRBJ2-3	TRBV9	TGTGCCAGCAGCGTAGAGAAGCGGCCCTTCACAGATACGCAGTATTTT	CASSVEKRPFTDTQYF
-	-	TRBJ2-2	TRBV7-2	TGTGCCAGCAGCTTAAGGGTTGGGACCGGGGAGCTGTTTTTT	CASSLRVGTGELFF
-	-	TRBJ2-2	TRBV9	TGTGCCAGCAGCGTACGCGACAGTAGGTCGTCCGGGGAGCTGTTTTTT	CASSVRDSRSSGELFF
TRBD2	-	TRBJ2-1	TRBV6-5	TGTGCCAGCAGTGGCGGGACTAGCGGTTACAATGAGCAGTTCTTC	CASSGGTSGYNEQFF
-	-	TRBJ2-1	TRBV4-2	TGTGCCAGCAGCTCATCTCCGGGAAGACGTCATGAGCAGTTCTTC	CASSSSPGRRHEQFF
TRBD1	-	TRBJ1-5	TRBV7-9	TGTGCCAGCAGCTCCGGACAGGGGGGAATTTATAGCAATCAGCCCCAGCATTTT	CASSSGQGGIYSNQPQHF
-	-	TRBJ2-3	TRBV6-6	TGTGCCAGCAGTTACTGGGGTCTGGGAACGGATACGCAGTATTTT	CASSYWGLGTDTQYF
-	-	TRBJ1-3	TRBV15	TGTGCCACCAGCCTCTACGACACCATATATTTT	CATSLYDTIYF
TRBD1	-	TRBJ1-2	TRBV7-9	TGTGCCAGCAGCGTCCCCGGGACAGGGATGGGTGGCTACACCTTC	CASSVPGTGMGGYTF
TRBD1	-	TRBJ2-2	TRBV9	TGTGCCAGCAGCAAAACAGGGGCGGTCGCGAACACCGGGGAGCTGTTTTTT	CASSKTGAVANTGELFF
-	once	TRBJ2-4	TRBV7-3	TGTGCCAGCAGCCCCCGGCCTGAGGGGTACATTCAGTACTTC	CASSPRPEGYIQYF
-	-	TRBJ2-3	TRBV18	TGTGCCAGCTCACCAATAGATAGCACAGATACGCAGTATTTT	CASSPIDSTDTQYF
-	-	TRBJ1-2	TRBV30	TGTGCCTGGAGTCGGACATACTATGGCTACACCTTC	CAWSRTYYGYTF
-	-	TRBJ2-1	TRBV28	TGTGCCAGCAGTTTCATCAATGAGCAGTTCTTC	CASSFINEQFF
-	once	TRBJ1-3	TRBV28	TGTGCCAGCAGTCACCAGCCCCGAATCTCTGGAAACACCATATATTTT	CASSHQPRISGNTIYF
-	-	TRBJ1-2	TRBV2	TGTGCCAGCAGTGAGTTGAGTGGCTACACCTTC	CASSELSGYTF
TRBD1	-	TRBJ1-1	TRBV18	TGTGCCAGCTCACCAATTCCGGGACAGGGGGTGAGGAACACTGAAGCTTTCTTT	CASSPIPGQGVRNTEAFF
-	-	TRBJ1-2	TRBV2	TGTGCCAGCACGGAGGTTTCTAACTATGGCTACACCTTC	CASTEVSNYGYTF
-	-	TRBJ2-7	TRBV6-5	TGTGCCAGCAGTTATGGCAGGGCGGACGAGCAGTACTTC	CASSYGRADEQYF
TRBD1	-	TRBJ1-2	TRBV6-1	TGTGCCAGCGGAAGACAGGGGGTGGTCTATGGCTACACCTTC	CASGRQGVVYGYTF
TRBD2	-	TRBJ2-2	TRBV2	TGTGCCAGCAGGAGTAGCGGGAGTCTCACCGGGGAGCTGTTTTTT	CASRSSGSLTGELFF
TRBD2	-	TRBJ2-5	TRBV7-6	TGTGCCAGCAGCTGGGGACTAGCGGGAGGGCCTCAAGAGACCCAGTACTTC	CASSWGLAGGPQETQYF